The 30 T cell receptor beta chains below all came from one sample that was sequenced in a study of cytomegalovirus exposure and HLA in healthy donors. This PCR relied on a set of 60 Vbeta primers and 13 Jbeta primers. Repertoires were generated with immunoSEQ multiplex PCR, while TCRdb's copy carries only in-frame clones and drops some. The repertoire includes around 150,000 clones, approximately 8.9% of them detected once, and roughly 7% sits in the top ten. Sequenced sample: PBMCs. These receptors all stem from a woman between 40 and 50 years old in good health and CMV-seropositive.

This clone was found a few times. The V gene is TRBV15, the J gene TRBJ2-2; D perhaps matches TRBD1 (6 bases). The CDR3 extends over 16 amino acids. Per the germline V gene, CDR1 is LNHNV and CDR2 is YYDKDF (reference sequence). The V end lost 0 bases, the J end lost 6 bases, and 14 bases lay between the germline ends. The CDR3 is CATSRDPQGFAGELFF. CDR3 DNA sequence: TGTGCCACCAGCAGAGATCCACAGGGTTTCGCCGGGGAGCTGTTTTTT. Drawing the rest from reference TRBV15 and TRBJ2-2, the complete variable domain is DAMVIQNPRYQVTQFGKPVTLSCSQTLNHNVMYWYQQKSSQAPKLLFHYYDKDFNNEADTPDNFQSRRPNTSFCFLDIRSPGLGDTAMYLCATSRDPQGFAGELFFGEGSRLTVL.

This chain joins TRBV6-1 and TRBJ2-7, with a weak D call TRBD2 (6 bases). This CDR3 has 13 residues. Germline CDR1 MNHNS, CDR2 SASEGT. The germline V and J ends were trimmed by 7 bases and 3 bases, with 13 bases remaining between them. Written as DNA, the CDR3 is TGTGCCAGCACTCCGGGACTCTACTACGAGCAGTACTTC. Its translation: CASTPGLYYEQYF.

A few counts support this clone. The chain is built from TRBV11-2 and TRBJ1-4; 10 nucleotides align to TRBD1. Germline lookup yields CDR1 SGHAT and CDR2 FQNNGV. CDR3 length: 16 amino acids. The V segment lost 4 bases and the J segment 5 bases; nucleotides outside the gene matches: 7. CDR3 nucleotides: TGTGCCAGCAGCTGGGGGGGACAGGGGCCGAATGAAAAACTGTTTTTT. Protein sequence: CASSWGGQGPNEKLFF.

This clone has just a few counts. This chain links TRBV5-4 with TRBJ1-4; 11 bases are shared with TRBD1. The V gene end was trimmed by 0 bases and the J gene end by 3 bases; junction bases not matched to a gene: 1. Germline CDR1 reads SGHNT; CDR2 reads YYREEE (reference sequence). This CDR3 has 16 amino acids. CDR3 in amino acids: CASSLAGQGANEKLFF. The CDR3 DNA is TGTGCCAGCAGCTTGGCGGGACAGGGGGCTAATGAAAAACTGTTTTTT.

This clone was observed a few times. In DNA, the CDR3 is TGTGCCAGCAGCTTGAGGCAGGTTGGTCAGCCCCAGCATTTT. This encodes CASSLRQVGQPQHF. J is TRBJ1-5 and V is TRBV5-8; no firm D call. The germline V gene has CDR1 SGHTS and CDR2 YDEGEE. The CDR3 is made up of 14 amino acids. V dropped 1 base and J dropped 6 bases, with 11 bases sitting between them.

The J gene is TRBJ2-7, the V gene TRBV6-1, with D tentatively TRBD1 (6 bases). The germline V gene encodes CDR1 MNHNS and CDR2 SASEGT. Trimming took off 7 bases at V and 3 bases at J, with 13 bases between the two ends. The CDR3 has 13 residues. The chain's CDR3 is CASTLTGLYEQYF. CDR3 DNA: TGTGCCAGCACCCTAACAGGGCTCTACGAGCAGTACTTC.

CDR3 sequence reads: CASSLQPGLEAVGRNTIYF. Here the CDR3 DNA reads TGTGCCAGCTCACTCCAACCGGGACTGGAGGCAGTCGGGAGAAACACCATATATTTT. V gene TRBV18 combines with J gene TRBJ1-3, with TRBD1 as a possible D gene (5 bases). Per germline, CDR1 KGHSH and CDR2 LQKENI. The CDR3 sequence is 19 residues long. V shed 4 bases and J shed 5 bases, with 27 bases lying between them.

Concerning this clone itself: Because the CDR3 is missing its conserved closing phenylalanine or tryptophan, this is likely a read error. The rearrangement links TRBV29-1 to TRBJ2-7; 9 bases are shared with TRBD1. V lost 6 bases, J lost 1 base, and 7 bases stayed unmatched. Germline V gene data show CDR1 as SQVTM and CDR2 as ANQGSEA. The CDR3 length is 14 residues. CDR3 nucleotides: TGCAGCGTCCGAAGGGGGACAGGGTCCTACGAGCAGTACTCC. Protein: CSVRRGTGSYEQYS.

V is TRBV14 and J is TRBJ2-5, with TRBD2 identical over 9 bases. CDR3 length: 17 residues. Germline loops: CDR1 SGHDN, CDR2 FVKESK. The V segment lost 0 bases and the J segment 5 bases; nucleotides outside the gene matches: 10. In nucleotides, the CDR3 is TGTGCCAGCAGCCAAGATAAAGGGTACGGACTAGCGGAGACCCAGTACTTC. This codes for CASSQDKGYGLAETQYF.

In this sample, this clone turned up a few times. The V call is TRBV4-1, the J call TRBJ1-2, with 7 bases that match TRBD1. This CDR3 contains 15 residues. V lost 0 bases and J lost 4; bases outside the gene matches: 5. The V gene's germline CDR1 is MGHRA and CDR2 YSYEKL. CDR3 residues: CASSQERGQGYGYTF. CDR3 DNA: TGCGCCAGCAGCCAAGAAAGGGGGCAAGGCTATGGCTACACCTTC.

This clone turned up a few times. The chain uses TRBV4-3 and TRBJ2-7; D gene uncertain. V dropped 0 bases and J dropped 0 bases, with 6 bases sitting between them. The CDR3 length is 14 residues. Looked up from germline, CDR1 is LGHNA and CDR2 is YSLEER. Here the CDR3 reads CASSQDFSSYEQYF. The CDR3 DNA reads TGCGCCAGCAGCCAAGATTTCAGCTCCTACGAGCAGTACTTC.

This clone was counted a few times. The rearrangement joins TRBV5-4 to TRBJ2-3; 10 bases agree with TRBD1. With 5 bases clipped from V and 4 bases from J, the junction kept 4 bases outside the gene matches. The CDR3 runs to 14 residues. Germline V gene lookup returns CDR1 SGHNT and CDR2 YYREEE (reference sequence). Here the CDR3 DNA reads TGTGCCAGCAGTTACGACAGGGGGCCAGATACGCAGTATTTT. Translated, it gives CASSYDRGPDTQYF.

This clone turned up a few times. The V call is TRBV21-1, the J call TRBJ2-5; the table's D gene call, TRBD1, was not cross checked with the DNA. The J call may be incorrect, as the DNA end agrees better with TRBJ2-7. TRBV21-1 is tagged as a pseudogene. The CDR3 has 15 amino acids. In nucleotides, the CDR3 is TGTGCCAGCAGCCAACCCGGGACAGGGGCCCGCGAGCAGTACTTC. Its translation: CASSQPGTGAREQYF.

V usage is TRBV6-5 and J usage is TRBJ1-4; D remains unclear. V gave up 2 bases and J gave up 7 bases, with 17 bases separating them. The CDR3 consists of 16 residues. CDR1 is MNHEY, CDR2 SVGAGI, per germline. The chain's CDR3 is CASSYASLSPGEKLFF. The CDR3 bases are TGTGCCAGCAGTTACGCCTCCTTGTCCCCGGGTGAAAAACTGTTTTTT.

The chain joins TRBV6-6 to TRBJ1-5, with D unresolved. The germline CDR1 and CDR2 sequences are MNHNY and SVGAGI (reference sequence). V gave up 4 bases and J gave up 5 bases, with 15 bases separating them. The CDR3 has 15 amino acids. CDR3 in amino acids: CASSFEDGKYQPQHF. CDR3 coding DNA: TGTGCCAGCAGTTTCGAAGACGGGAAATATCAGCCCCAGCATTTT.

This chain connects TRBV6-5 to TRBJ1-2, with D perhaps matching TRBD1 (6 bases). V dropped 6 bases and J dropped 3 bases, with 11 bases sitting between them. The germline V gene has CDR1 MNHEY and CDR2 SVGAGI. This CDR3 comprises 13 residues. The CDR3 DNA is TGTGCCAGCAGCCCCAGGGGTCACTATGGCTACACCTTC. Residues: CASSPRGHYGYTF.

The gene calls are TRBV9 and TRBJ2-1; TRBD2 aligns across 10 bases. The ends lost 2 bases at V and 9 bases at J; junction bases unmatched: 8. Per the germline V gene, CDR1 is SGDLS and CDR2 is YYNGEE. The CDR3 contains 15 residues. The CDR3 nucleotides read TGTGCCAGCAGCGTGACGAGCGGGGGGGCTTTTGAGCAGTTCTTC. Translation gives CASSVTSGGAFEQFF.

This clone was detected only a few times. The J gene is TRBJ2-7, the V gene TRBV29-1, with 8 positions matching TRBD2. Germline CDR1 and CDR2: SQVTM and ANQGSEA. Trimming cost V 7 bases and J 4 bases; bases outside gene matches: 15. The CDR3 consists of 15 residues. The CDR3 coding sequence is TGCAGCGCCGCACTAGCGGCGGACCCCCCATACGAGCAGTACTTC. This translates into CSAALAADPPYEQYF.

The chain joins TRBV6-6 to TRBJ2-7; the D is unclear. The CDR3 extends over 11 amino acids. Between the trimmed V and J ends, which lost 4 bases and 6 bases, there was a span of 7 bases. CDR1 is MNHNY and CDR2 is SVGAGI in the germline V gene (reference sequence). The CDR3 DNA reads TGTGCCAGCAGTTCCCGTCTCGAGCAGTACTTC. Translating gives CASSSRLEQYF.

This chain connects TRBV19 to TRBJ1-2, with D possibly being TRBD1 (6 bases). Germline CDR1 LNHDA, CDR2 SQIVND (reference sequence). Trimming left V 4 bases short and J 3 bases short, with 6 bases between. CDR3 length: 12 amino acids. The CDR3 region has the DNA TGTGCCAGTAGTAACAGGGACTATGGCTACACCTTC. Encoded protein: CASSNRDYGYTF. The variable domain in full, with the rest retrieved from reference TRBV19 and TRBJ1-2, is DGGITQSPKYLFRKEGQNVTLSCEQNLNHDAMYWYRQDPGQGLRLIYYSQIVNDFQKGDIAEGYSVSREKKESFPLTVTSAQKNPTAFYLCASSNRDYGYTFGSGTRLTVV.

This clone has more than one count but fewer than ten. The chain has TRBV2 and TRBJ1-4; D is possibly TRBD1 (6 bases). The CDR3 is 14 residues long. Trimming left V 6 bases short and J 0 bases short, with 8 bases between. The germline V gene encodes CDR1 SNHLY and CDR2 FYNNEI. The CDR3: CASRDSPTNEKLFF. The CDR3 region has the DNA TGTGCCAGCAGGGACAGCCCAACTAATGAAAAACTGTTTTTT.

CDR3 nucleotide sequence: TGTGCCAGCAGCTCAGACAGTCCCTACGAGCAGTACTTC. This sequence encodes CASSSDSPYEQYF. The J gene is TRBJ2-7, the V gene TRBV7-9; maybe TRBD1 (5 bases). V was pared by 4 bases and J by 2 bases, with 9 bases between. Looked up from germline, CDR1 is SEHNR and CDR2 is FQNEAQ (reference sequence). The CDR3 contains 13 residues.

The chain uses TRBV5-1 and TRBJ2-5; 8 bases line up with TRBD2. J lost 5 bases, V lost 0 bases, and 3 bases had no gene match. Germline V gives CDR1 SGHRS, CDR2 YFSETQ. The CDR3 contains 14 residues. The CDR3: CASSLAGGRETQYF. CDR3 sequence (DNA): TGCGCCAGCAGCTTGGCGGGGGGGCGTGAGACCCAGTACTTC.

The chain couples TRBV7-8 to TRBJ2-1; no firm D call. Per the germline V gene, CDR1 is SGHVS and CDR2 is FQNEAQ. The V and J ends lost 0 bases and 6 bases respectively, with 6 bases between them. The CDR3 has 13 residues. The CDR3: CASSLASGNEQFF. DNA for the CDR3: TGTGCCAGCAGCTTAGCCTCGGGCAATGAGCAGTTCTTC.

The chain has TRBV10-3 and TRBJ2-3; 9 nucleotides match TRBD2. The germline gives CDR1 ENHRY, CDR2 SYGVKD. Trimming at V came to 4 bases and at J to 5 bases, leaving 4 bases not matched to a gene. This CDR3 is 14 amino acids long. CDR3 bases: TGTGCCATCAGTGGAGGGCGGGGGGGAGATACGCAGTATTTT. Its translation is CAISGGRGGDTQYF.

There are a few counts of this clone. The gene calls are TRBV18 and TRBJ2-7; 10 bases are shared with TRBD1. Germline V gives CDR1 KGHSH, CDR2 LQKENI. The junction had 8 bases not matched to a gene; V was cut back by 3 bases and J by 0 bases. The CDR3 is 17 residues long. CDR3 DNA sequence: TGTGCCAGCTCACCTTTTCCGGGACAGGGGAGCTCCTACGAGCAGTACTTC. This encodes CASSPFPGQGSSYEQYF.

The chain combines TRBV19 with TRBJ1-2, with TRBD1 matching 7 bases. With 6 bases clipped from V and 0 bases from J, the junction kept 4 bases outside the gene matches. The CDR3 has 14 residues. The germline CDR1 and CDR2 sequences are LNHDA and SQIVND (reference sequence). This chain's CDR3 is CASSEGTANYGYTF. In DNA form, the CDR3 reads TGTGCCAGTAGCGAGGGGACAGCTAACTATGGCTACACCTTC. Variable domain in full (rest from reference TRBV19 and TRBJ1-2): DGGITQSPKYLFRKEGQNVTLSCEQNLNHDAMYWYRQDPGQGLRLIYYSQIVNDFQKGDIAEGYSVSREKKESFPLTVTSAQKNPTAFYLCASSEGTANYGYTFGSGTRLTVV.

V usage is TRBV2 and J usage is TRBJ1-3; D unresolved. The CDR3 extends over 13 amino acids. Trimming stripped 6 bases from V and 7 bases from J, with 13 bases between. Per germline, CDR1 SNHLY and CDR2 FYNNEI. The CDR3 coding sequence is TGTGCCAGCAGCCTCAATGGAGGTAACACCATATATTTT. Encoded protein: CASSLNGGNTIYF.

This clone showed up just a few times. The chain links TRBV29-1 to TRBJ1-3; no clear D gene. Trimming removed 7 bases at V and 0 bases at J, with 7 bases between. Germline CDR1 reads SQVTM; CDR2 reads ANQGSEA. The CDR3 totals 12 residues. The CDR3: CSGTASGNTIYF. The CDR3 DNA reads as TGCAGCGGTACAGCCTCTGGAAACACCATATATTTT.

The chain has TRBV9 and TRBJ1-2, with 7 bases lining up with TRBD1. The length of the CDR3 is 16 residues. The ends lost 3 bases at V and 2 bases at J; junction bases unmatched: 10. Germline CDR1 is SGDLS and CDR2 is YYNGEE. The CDR3 DNA follows: TGTGCCAGCAGCGCGGGGGACAGTCCGAACAACTATGGCTACACCTTC. Encoded protein: CASSAGDSPNNYGYTF.